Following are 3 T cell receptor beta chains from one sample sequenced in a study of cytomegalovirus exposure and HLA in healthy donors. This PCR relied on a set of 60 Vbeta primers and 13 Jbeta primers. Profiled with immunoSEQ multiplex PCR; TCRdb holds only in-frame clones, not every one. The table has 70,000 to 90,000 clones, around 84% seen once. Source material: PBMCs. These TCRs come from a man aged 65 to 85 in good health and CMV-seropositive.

The CDR3: CASSSIRDSTYGYTF. Written as DNA, the CDR3 is TGTGCCAGCAGCTCTATCCGGGACAGCACGTATGGCTACACCTTC. This chain uses TRBV13 with TRBJ1-2; TRBD1 agrees at 7 bases. There are 15 residues in the CDR3. J was trimmed by 5 bases and V by 4 bases; bases with no gene match: 10. In germline, CDR1 is PRHDT, CDR2 FYEKMQ (reference sequence).

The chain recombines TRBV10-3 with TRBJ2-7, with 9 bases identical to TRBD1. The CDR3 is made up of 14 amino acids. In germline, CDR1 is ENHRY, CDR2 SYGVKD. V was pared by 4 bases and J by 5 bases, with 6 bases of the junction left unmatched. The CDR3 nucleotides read TGTGCCATCAGTGTACAGGGGGCGCGGAACGAGCAGTACTTC. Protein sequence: CAISVQGARNEQYF.

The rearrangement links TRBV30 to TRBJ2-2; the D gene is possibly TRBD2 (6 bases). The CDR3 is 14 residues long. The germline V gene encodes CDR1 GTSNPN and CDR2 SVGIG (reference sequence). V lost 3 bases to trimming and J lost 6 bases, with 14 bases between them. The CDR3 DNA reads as TGTGCCTGGAGATGGGGGGAGTGGGCCGGGGAGCTGTTTTTT. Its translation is CAWRWGEWAGELFF.